The next 24 T cell receptor beta chains were all read from a single sample in a study of cytomegalovirus exposure and HLA in healthy donors. PCR involved 60 Vbeta and 13 Jbeta primers. Using immunoSEQ multiplex PCR, the repertoire was profiled, and TCRdb retains in-frame clones only, with some absent. The sample contains about 140,000 clones, around 75% of which appear only once. The sequencing sample was made of PBMCs. The source is a man aged 25-45 years in good health and CMV-seronegative.

This clone was picked up a small number of times. This chain joins TRBV5-4 and TRBJ2-5; 8 nucleotides match TRBD1. CDR3 length equals 15 residues. Unmatched junction bases numbered 6, after V lost 2 bases and J lost 3 bases. Germline CDR1 and CDR2: SGHNT and YYREEE (reference sequence). The CDR3, as DNA: TGTGCCAGCAGCTTCGACGCGACAGGGGAAGAGACCCAGTACTTC. Its translation is CASSFDATGEETQYF.

The V and J genes are TRBV6-6 and TRBJ2-7; a weak D match, TRBD2 (5 bases). There are 13 residues in the CDR3. V lost 2 bases to trimming and J lost 9 bases, with 14 bases between them. The germline CDR1 and CDR2 sequences are MNHNY and SVGAGI (reference sequence). The CDR3 DNA follows: TGTGCCAGCAGTTACAGCGGCGGTGAGGGGCAGTACTTC. Translating it yields CASSYSGGEGQYF.

The rearrangement uses TRBV4-1 and TRBJ1-5, with TRBD1 identical over 8 bases. With 2 bases clipped from V and 6 bases from J, the junction kept 12 bases outside the gene matches. CDR1 is MGHRA, CDR2 YSYEKL, per germline. The CDR3 totals 17 residues. CDR3 sequence: CASSQTARGPGRQPQHF. CDR3 bases: TGCGCCAGCAGCCAAACCGCCAGGGGGCCGGGTCGTCAGCCCCAGCATTTT.

This chain links TRBV19 with TRBJ2-5, with D uncertain. Trimming took off 3 bases at V and 2 bases at J, with 7 bases between the two ends. This CDR3 is built from 13 residues. Germline V gene data show CDR1 as LNHDA and CDR2 as SQIVND (reference sequence). The CDR3 sequence is CASSIYIQETQYF. The DNA of the CDR3 is TGTGCCAGTAGTATTTACATACAAGAGACCCAGTACTTC.

The gene calls are TRBV28 and TRBJ2-7, with TRBD2 identical over 8 bases. The ends lost 6 bases at V and 0 bases at J; junction bases unmatched: 7. The germline CDR1 and CDR2 sequences are MDHEN and SYDVKM. The CDR3 covers 15 residues. The CDR3 bases are TGTGCCAGCAGCAGGACTAGCTCGTCCTCCTACGAGCAGTACTTC. Residues: CASSRTSSSSYEQYF.

The chain uses TRBV7-9 and TRBJ2-1; 8 nucleotides agree with TRBD1. The CDR3 is 13 amino acids. CDR1 is SEHNR and CDR2 is FQNEAQ in the germline V gene (reference sequence). V lost 5 bases and J lost 6; bases outside the gene matches: 3. The CDR3: CASSLGTGNEQFF. The CDR3 region has the DNA TGTGCCAGCAGCCTCGGGACAGGCAATGAGCAGTTCTTC.

There are a few counts of this clone. V usage is TRBV7-9 and J usage is TRBJ1-2, with D unresolved. The CDR3 extends over 14 amino acids. V lost 1 base, J lost 4 bases, and 10 bases lay in between. The V gene's germline CDR1 is SEHNR and CDR2 FQNEAQ (reference sequence). The CDR3 spells CASSLGGSSYGYTF. CDR3 nucleotide sequence: TGTGCCAGCAGCTTAGGAGGGTCCAGCTATGGCTACACCTTC.

This sequence joins TRBV6-1 and TRBJ1-2; D uncertain. The ends were cut back, 3 bases at V and 1 base at J, with 6 bases in the middle. CDR1 MNHNS and CDR2 SASEGT come from the germline V gene. The CDR3 has 13 amino acids. CDR3 coding DNA: TGTGCCAGCAGTGATAGCCTTAACTATGGCTACACCTTC. Protein: CASSDSLNYGYTF.

This chain's CDR3 is CASSPSSYNEQFF. The CDR3 DNA reads TGTGCCAGCAGCCCTAGCTCCTACAATGAGCAGTTCTTC. The chain links TRBV7-2 to TRBJ2-1, with no clear D. The CDR3 totals 13 residues. CDR1 SGHTA and CDR2 FQGNSA come from the germline V gene. Trimming took 5 bases from V and 0 from J, leaving 5 bases between them.

The chain uses TRBV5-1 and TRBJ1-2; TRBD1 agrees at 10 bases. The CDR3 contains 17 residues. The germline CDR1 and CDR2 sequences are SGHRS and YFSETQ. Losses at the gene ends were 3 bases for V and 3 bases for J; bases not matched to a gene: 11. The DNA for the CDR3 is TGCGCCAGCAGCTCCCAGCCGACGGGGACAGGGGACTATGGCTACACCTTC. Protein product: CASSSQPTGTGDYGYTF. The full variable domain, completed using reference TRBV5-1 and TRBJ1-2, is KAGVTQTPRYLIKTRGQQVTLSCSPISGHRSVSWYQQTPGQGLQFLFEYFSETQRNKGNFPGRFSGRQFSNSRSEMNVSTLELGDSALYLCASSSQPTGTGDYGYTFGSGTRLTVV.

CDR3 nucleotides: TGTGCCAGCAGCCGATCCCGGGACAGGGGATACAATGAGCAGTTCTTC. This translates into CASSRSRDRGYNEQFF. The chain links TRBV11-2 to TRBJ2-1; 10 bases are a match to TRBD1. Germline V gives CDR1 SGHAT, CDR2 FQNNGV. Trimming took 5 bases from V and 4 from J; bases not matched to a gene: 8. This CDR3 is built from 16 residues.

The chain recombines TRBV14 with TRBJ1-4; TRBD1 might be the D (5 bases). Germline-derived CDR1 and CDR2 are SGHDN and FVKESK. V dropped 1 base and J dropped 5 bases, with 14 bases sitting between them. The length of the CDR3 is 16 residues. Written as DNA, the CDR3 is TGTGCCAGCAGCCAAGGAATGGGGCATGGGAATGAAAAACTGTTTTTT. This encodes CASSQGMGHGNEKLFF.

The CDR3 bases are TGCGCCAGCAGTGGAGCTAGCGGGAGGGGTAGAGCCGGGGAGCTGTTTTTT. Amino acid sequence: CASSGASGRGRAGELFF. The rearrangement joins TRBV10-1 to TRBJ2-2; TRBD2 matches 12 bases. This CDR3 has 17 residues. Trimming removed 4 bases from V and 6 bases from J; junction bases left unmatched: 9. Germline V lookup: CDR1 WNHNN, CDR2 SYGVQD (reference sequence).

The V gene is TRBV5-1, the J gene TRBJ1-2; D is perhaps TRBD1 (5 bases). Per the germline V gene, CDR1 is SGHRS and CDR2 is YFSETQ. V lost 0 bases to trimming and J lost 3 bases, with 12 bases between them. The CDR3 consists of 15 residues. The CDR3 region is CASSLAGGGDYGYTF. The CDR3 DNA sequence: TGCGCCAGCAGCTTGGCCGGGGGGGGAGACTATGGCTACACCTTC.

V gene TRBV9 combines with J gene TRBJ1-4, with 8 bases identical to TRBD1. Trimming cost V 4 bases and J 7 bases; bases outside gene matches: 9. The length of the CDR3 is 15 residues. In germline, CDR1 is SGDLS, CDR2 YYNGEE. DNA for the CDR3: TGTGCCAGCAGCTCCCGGACAGGGAACGGTGAAAAACTGTTTTTT. Amino acids: CASSSRTGNGEKLFF.

This clone was counted only a few times. J is TRBJ1-4 and V is TRBV5-1; TRBD1 aligns across 9 bases. Germline trimming cut 5 bases from V and 8 bases from J; bases unmatched to any gene: 10. The length of the CDR3 is 15 residues. The germline V gene has CDR1 SGHRS and CDR2 YFSETQ. The CDR3 loop reads CASSRTGGASEKLFF. CDR3 bases: TGCGCCAGCAGTCGTACAGGGGGCGCGTCGGAAAAACTGTTTTTT.

This sequence joins TRBV28 and TRBJ1-1; D call uncertain. Trimming removed 6 bases at V and 8 bases at J, with 13 bases between. The length of the CDR3 is 12 residues. Germline V gene sequence: CDR1 MDHEN, CDR2 SYDVKM. The CDR3 loop is CASRGNGLEAFF. DNA of the CDR3: TGTGCCAGCAGGGGAAATGGACTGGAAGCTTTCTTT. The full variable domain, in which reference TRBV28 and TRBJ1-1 provide the parts outside the CDR3, is DVKVTQSSRYLVKRTGEKVFLECVQDMDHENMFWYRQDPGLGLRLIYFSYDVKMKEKGDIPEGYSVSREKKERFSLILESASTNQTSMYLCASRGNGLEAFFGQGTRLTVV.

The V call is TRBV19, the J call TRBJ1-2; TRBD1 might be the D (5 bases). Germline assignment: CDR1 LNHDA and CDR2 SQIVND (reference sequence). Trimming shortened V by 0 bases and J by 6 bases, and 20 bases separated the two germline ends. This CDR3 contains 17 residues. CDR3 nucleotide sequence: TGTGCCAGTAGTATAGATTACACATTTGGGGAGGGGCATGGCTACACCTTC. Protein product: CASSIDYTFGEGHGYTF.

The chain couples TRBV27 to TRBJ2-7; 8 bases agree with TRBD1. The germline V gene encodes CDR1 MNHEY and CDR2 SMNVEV (reference sequence). With 5 bases clipped from V and 7 bases from J, the junction kept 16 bases outside the gene matches. The CDR3 covers 16 residues. CDR3 DNA: TGTGCCAGCAGTCCCTCGGACAGGGCCCGGGGTGGGGAGCAGTACTTC. Protein sequence: CASSPSDRARGGEQYF.

V gene TRBV9 combines with J gene TRBJ1-2; no definite D call. This CDR3 comprises 11 residues. The V end was cut by 4 bases, the J end by 7 bases, with 8 bases between. Germline V gene sequence: CDR1 SGDLS, CDR2 YYNGEE. The CDR3 coding sequence is TGTGCCAGCAGCTCTCAGTTTGGCTACACCTTC. Its translation: CASSSQFGYTF.

This clone was seen only once. This chain connects TRBV2 to TRBJ1-2; unclear D gene. The V end lost 2 bases, the J end lost 7 bases, and 8 bases lay between the germline ends. The length of the CDR3 is 12 residues. Germline V gene lookup returns CDR1 SNHLY and CDR2 FYNNEI. The CDR3 region is CASSEPSFGYTF. CDR3 sequence (DNA): TGTGCCAGCAGTGAACCCTCTTTTGGCTACACCTTC.

J is TRBJ2-5 and V is TRBV28; D gene ambiguous. With the DNA end fitting TRBJ2-7 better, the J assignment may be wrong. The CDR3 totals 14 residues. Germline V gene data show CDR1 as MDHEN and CDR2 as SYDVKM. The CDR3 is CASSLTGPNSEQYF. CDR3 nucleotides: TGTGCCAGCAGTTTAACCGGGCCCAATAGCGAGCAGTACTTC.

This chain connects TRBV6-1 to TRBJ1-1; D may be TRBD1 (6 bases). Germline-derived CDR1 and CDR2 are MNHNS and SASEGT. The CDR3 has 12 amino acids. V lost 6 bases to trimming and J lost 5 bases, with 10 bases between them. In nucleotides, the CDR3 is TGTGCCAGCAGCCGGGACATTACTGAAGCTTTCTTT. Amino acids: CASSRDITEAFF.

The V call is TRBV30, the J call TRBJ2-1; the D gene is possibly TRBD2 (5 bases). Germline lookup yields CDR1 GTSNPN and CDR2 SVGIG (reference sequence). The V end was cut by 3 bases, the J end by 2 bases, with 14 bases between. The CDR3 is 15 amino acids. CDR3 loop: CAWSSRAGPYNEQFF. CDR3 coding DNA: TGTGCCTGGAGCAGCCGGGCGGGCCCCTACAATGAGCAGTTCTTC.